The T cell receptor beta chain described here comes from a study of blood T cells in healthy people across ages. Together with a sample-barcoded 5' primer, a J-beta primer mix was included in a second PCR lasting about 6 to 12 cycles. TCRdb re-called the 5' RACE reads through MiXCR, storing one row per CDR3 protein. This sample yields hundreds of thousands of distinct CDR3 sequences, of which around 27% are seen a single time; 3.6% belongs to the top ten. Per germline, CDR1 DFQATT and CDR2 SNEGSKA (reference sequence). Germline trimming cut 3 bases from V and 2 bases from J; bases unmatched to any gene: 5. The CDR3 is made up of 14 amino acids. The data were also submitted as part of a second study, on T cells of mothers and their children.

This receptor was identified in a boy aged 2-9 years in good health. The J gene is TRBJ1-1, the V gene TRBV20-1; 8 bases are a match to TRBD1. Specimen: blood. Written as DNA, the CDR3 is TGCAGTGCTAGGGCGGGACAGGTCAACACTGAAGCTTTCTTT. As protein: CSARAGQVNTEAFF.